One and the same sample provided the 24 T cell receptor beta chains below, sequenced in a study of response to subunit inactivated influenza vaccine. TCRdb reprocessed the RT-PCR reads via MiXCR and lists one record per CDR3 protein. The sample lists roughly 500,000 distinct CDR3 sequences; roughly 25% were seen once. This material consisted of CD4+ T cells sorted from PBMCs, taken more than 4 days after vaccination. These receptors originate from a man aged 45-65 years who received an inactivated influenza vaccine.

The CDR3 loop reads CSAFGQGAFGETQYF. The CDR3 nucleotides are TGCAGTGCTTTCGGACAGGGGGCTTTTGGGGAGACCCAGTACTTC. The J gene is TRBJ2-5, the V gene TRBV20-1; 11 positions match TRBD1. Looked up from germline, CDR1 is DFQATT and CDR2 is SNEGSKA (reference sequence). The junction had 10 bases not matched to a gene; V was cut back by 5 bases and J by 5 bases. This CDR3 comprises 15 residues.

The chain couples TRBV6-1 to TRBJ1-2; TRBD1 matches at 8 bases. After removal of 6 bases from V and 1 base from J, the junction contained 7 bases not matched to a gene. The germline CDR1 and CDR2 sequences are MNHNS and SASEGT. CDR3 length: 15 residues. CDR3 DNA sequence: TGTGCCAGCAGAGCCGACAGGGGCGGTAACTATGGCTACACCTTC. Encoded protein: CASRADRGGNYGYTF.

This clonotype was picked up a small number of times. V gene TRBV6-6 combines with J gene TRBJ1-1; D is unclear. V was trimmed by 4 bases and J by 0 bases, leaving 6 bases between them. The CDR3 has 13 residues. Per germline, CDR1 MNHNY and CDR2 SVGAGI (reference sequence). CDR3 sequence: CASSSEMNTEAFF. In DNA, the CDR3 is TGTGCCAGCAGTTCTGAAATGAACACTGAAGCTTTCTTT.

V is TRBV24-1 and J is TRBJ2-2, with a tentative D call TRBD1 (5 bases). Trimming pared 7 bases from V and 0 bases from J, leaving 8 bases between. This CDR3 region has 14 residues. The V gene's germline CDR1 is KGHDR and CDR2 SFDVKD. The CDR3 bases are TGTGCCACCAGCCCCAGGGCGAACACCGGGGAGCTGTTTTTT. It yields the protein CATSPRANTGELFF.

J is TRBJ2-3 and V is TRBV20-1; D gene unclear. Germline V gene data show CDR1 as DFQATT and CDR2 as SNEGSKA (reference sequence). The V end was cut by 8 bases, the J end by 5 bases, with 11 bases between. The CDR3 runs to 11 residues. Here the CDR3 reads CSPVRKDTQYF. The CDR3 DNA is TGCAGTCCCGTTCGGAAAGATACGCAGTATTTT.

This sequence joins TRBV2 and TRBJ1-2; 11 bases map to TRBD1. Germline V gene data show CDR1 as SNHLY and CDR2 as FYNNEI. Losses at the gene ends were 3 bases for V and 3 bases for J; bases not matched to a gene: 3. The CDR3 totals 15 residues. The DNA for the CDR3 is TGTGCCAGCAGTGAGGGACAGGGGGTGTACTATGGCTACACCTTC. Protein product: CASSEGQGVYYGYTF. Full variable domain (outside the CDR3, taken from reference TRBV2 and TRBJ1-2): EPEVTQTPSHQVTQMGQEVILRCVPISNHLYFYWYRQILGQKVEFLVSFYNNEISEKSEIFDDQFSVERPDGSNFTLKIRSTKLEDSAMYFCASSEGQGVYYGYTFGSGTRLTVV.

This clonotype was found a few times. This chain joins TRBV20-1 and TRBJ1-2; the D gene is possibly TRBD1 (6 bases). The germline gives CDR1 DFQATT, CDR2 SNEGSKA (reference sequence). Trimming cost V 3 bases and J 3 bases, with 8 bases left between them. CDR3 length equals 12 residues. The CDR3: CSASGGHYGYTF. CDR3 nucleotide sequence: TGCAGTGCTAGTGGGGGGCACTATGGCTACACCTTC.

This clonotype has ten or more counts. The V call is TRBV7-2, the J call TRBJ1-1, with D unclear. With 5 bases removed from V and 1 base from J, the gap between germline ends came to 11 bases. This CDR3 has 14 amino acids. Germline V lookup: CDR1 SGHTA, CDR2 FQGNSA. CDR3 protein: CASSQDVTNTEAFF. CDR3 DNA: TGTGCCAGCAGCCAGGACGTGACGAACACTGAAGCTTTCTTT. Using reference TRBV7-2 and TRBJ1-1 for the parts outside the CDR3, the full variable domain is GAGVSQSPSNKVTEKGKDVELRCDPISGHTALYWYRQSLGQGLEFLIYFQGNSAPDKSGLPSDRFSAERTGGSVSTLTIQRTQQEDSAVYLCASSQDVTNTEAFFGQGTRLTVV.

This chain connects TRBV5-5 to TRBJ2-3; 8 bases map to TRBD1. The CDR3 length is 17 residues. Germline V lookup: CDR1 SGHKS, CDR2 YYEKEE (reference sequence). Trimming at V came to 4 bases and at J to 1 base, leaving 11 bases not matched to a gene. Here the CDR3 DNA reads TGTGCCAGCAGCGGAAGACAGGGGAGATGGGGCACAGATACGCAGTATTTT. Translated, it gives CASSGRQGRWGTDTQYF.

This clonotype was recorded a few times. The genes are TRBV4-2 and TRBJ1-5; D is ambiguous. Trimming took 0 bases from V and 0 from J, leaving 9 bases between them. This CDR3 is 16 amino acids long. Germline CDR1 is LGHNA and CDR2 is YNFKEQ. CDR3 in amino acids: CASSQELVYSNQPQHF. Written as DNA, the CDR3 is TGTGCCAGCAGCCAAGAGTTAGTTTATAGCAATCAGCCCCAGCATTTT.

CDR3 bases: TGTGCCACCAGCGCCGGGACAGGCAATCAGCCCCAGCATTTT. Its translation: CATSAGTGNQPQHF. The chain joins TRBV15 to TRBJ1-5, with TRBD1 identical over 7 bases. Looked up from germline, CDR1 is LNHNV and CDR2 is YYDKDF (reference sequence). The junction had 3 bases not matched to a gene; V was cut back by 5 bases and J by 2 bases. The CDR3 is 14 amino acids.

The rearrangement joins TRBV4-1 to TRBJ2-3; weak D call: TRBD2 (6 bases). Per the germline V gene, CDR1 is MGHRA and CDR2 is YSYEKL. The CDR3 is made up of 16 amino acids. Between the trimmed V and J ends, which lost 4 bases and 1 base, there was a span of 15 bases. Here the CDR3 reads CASSPRTTRGTDTQYF. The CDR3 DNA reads TGCGCCAGCAGCCCAAGGACTACCAGGGGCACAGATACGCAGTATTTT.

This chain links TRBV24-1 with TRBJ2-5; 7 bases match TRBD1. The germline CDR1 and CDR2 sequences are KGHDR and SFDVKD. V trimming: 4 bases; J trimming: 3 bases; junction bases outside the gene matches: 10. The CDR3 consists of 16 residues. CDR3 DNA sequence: TGTGCCACCAGTGACCCCCCCCAGACAGGGAAAGAGACCCAGTACTTC. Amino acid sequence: CATSDPPQTGKETQYF.

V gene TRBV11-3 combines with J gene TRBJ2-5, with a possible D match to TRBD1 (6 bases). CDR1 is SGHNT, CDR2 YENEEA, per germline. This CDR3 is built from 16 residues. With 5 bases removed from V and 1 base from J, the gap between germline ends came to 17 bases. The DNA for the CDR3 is TGTGCCAGCAGCACTCACCGGGACATCACCCAAGAGACCCAGTACTTC. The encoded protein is CASSTHRDITQETQYF.

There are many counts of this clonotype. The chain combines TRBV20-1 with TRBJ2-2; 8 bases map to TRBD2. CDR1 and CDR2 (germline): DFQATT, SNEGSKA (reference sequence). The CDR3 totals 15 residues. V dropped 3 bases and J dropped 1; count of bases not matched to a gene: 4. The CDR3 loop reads CSARPSGGNTGELFF. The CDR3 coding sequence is TGCAGTGCTAGGCCCAGCGGGGGGAACACCGGGGAGCTGTTTTTT.

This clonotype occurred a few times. The CDR3 spells CASSAHLDEQYF. The CDR3 nucleotides read TGCGCCAGCAGCGCCCACTTGGACGAGCAGTACTTC. This chain connects TRBV5-1 to TRBJ2-7; D unclear. Germline CDR1 and CDR2: SGHRS and YFSETQ. The CDR3 sequence is 12 residues long. V was shortened by 4 bases and J by 5 bases, with 10 bases between the two germline ends.

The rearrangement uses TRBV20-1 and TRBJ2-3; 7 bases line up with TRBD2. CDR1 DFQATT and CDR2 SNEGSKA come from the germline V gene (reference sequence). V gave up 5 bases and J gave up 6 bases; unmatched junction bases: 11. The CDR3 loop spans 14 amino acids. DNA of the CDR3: TGCAGTGCTCAGGGAGGGGATGGTGGGGATACGCAGTATTTT. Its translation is CSAQGGDGGDTQYF.

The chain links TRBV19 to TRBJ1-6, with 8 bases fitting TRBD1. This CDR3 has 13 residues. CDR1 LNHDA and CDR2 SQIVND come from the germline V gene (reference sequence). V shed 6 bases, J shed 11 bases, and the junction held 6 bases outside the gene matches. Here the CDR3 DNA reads TGTGCCAGTAGCACTCCGGGACAGGCACCCCTCCACTTT. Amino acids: CASSTPGQAPLHF.

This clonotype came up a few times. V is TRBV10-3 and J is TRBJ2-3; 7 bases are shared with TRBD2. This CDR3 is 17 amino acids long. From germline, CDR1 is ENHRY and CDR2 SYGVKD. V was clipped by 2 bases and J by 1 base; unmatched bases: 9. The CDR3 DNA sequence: TGTGCCATCAGTGAGGCTAGCGGAAGGGTGGGCACAGATACGCAGTATTTT. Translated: CAISEASGRVGTDTQYF.

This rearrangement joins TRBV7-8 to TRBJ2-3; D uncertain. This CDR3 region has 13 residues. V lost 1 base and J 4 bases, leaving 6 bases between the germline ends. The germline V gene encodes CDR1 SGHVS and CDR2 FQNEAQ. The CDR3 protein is CASSLGYSDTQYF. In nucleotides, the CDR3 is TGTGCCAGCAGCTTAGGGTACTCAGATACGCAGTATTTT.

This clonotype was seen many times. CDR3 amino acids: CSVPETMGSPDTQYF. CDR3 nucleotide sequence: TGCAGCGTTCCCGAGACTATGGGAAGCCCAGATACGCAGTATTTT. The chain combines TRBV29-1 with TRBJ2-3, with TRBD2 as a possible D gene (5 bases). V shed 5 bases and J shed 4 bases, with 19 bases lying between them. The germline CDR1 and CDR2 sequences are SQVTM and ANQGSEA. CDR3 size: 15 residues.

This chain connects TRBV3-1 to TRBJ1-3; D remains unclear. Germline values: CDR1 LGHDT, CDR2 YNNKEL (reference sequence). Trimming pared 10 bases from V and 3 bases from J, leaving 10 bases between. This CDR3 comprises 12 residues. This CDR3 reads CATNSNGNTIYF. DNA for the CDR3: TGTGCCACCAACTCGAATGGAAACACCATATATTTT.

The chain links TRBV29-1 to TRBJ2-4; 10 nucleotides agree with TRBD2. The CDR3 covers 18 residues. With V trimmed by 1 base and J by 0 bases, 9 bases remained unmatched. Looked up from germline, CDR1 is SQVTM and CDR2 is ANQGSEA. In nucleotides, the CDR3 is TGCAGCGTTGAAGTCCCTAGCGGGGGCCTTATAGCCAAAAACATTCAGTACTTC. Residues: CSVEVPSGGLIAKNIQYF.

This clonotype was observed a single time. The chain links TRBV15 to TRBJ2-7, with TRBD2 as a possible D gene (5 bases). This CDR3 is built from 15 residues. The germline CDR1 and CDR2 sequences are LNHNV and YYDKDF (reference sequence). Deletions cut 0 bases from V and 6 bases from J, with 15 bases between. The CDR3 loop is CATSRDGSPSPEQYF. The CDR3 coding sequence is TGTGCCACCAGCAGAGATGGGAGTCCCTCCCCCGAGCAGTACTTC.